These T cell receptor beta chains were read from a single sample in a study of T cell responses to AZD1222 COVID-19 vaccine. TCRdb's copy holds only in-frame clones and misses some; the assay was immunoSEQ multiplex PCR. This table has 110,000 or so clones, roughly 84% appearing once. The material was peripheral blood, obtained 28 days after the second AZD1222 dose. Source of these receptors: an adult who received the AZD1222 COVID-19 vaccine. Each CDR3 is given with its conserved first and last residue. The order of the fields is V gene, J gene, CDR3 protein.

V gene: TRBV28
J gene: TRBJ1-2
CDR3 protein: CASERYGYTF

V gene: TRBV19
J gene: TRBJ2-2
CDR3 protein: CASSYVGAVTGELFF

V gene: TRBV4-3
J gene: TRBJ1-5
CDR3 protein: CASSQGTRVQPQHF

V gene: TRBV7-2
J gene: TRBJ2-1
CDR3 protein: CASSSTGGSEQFF

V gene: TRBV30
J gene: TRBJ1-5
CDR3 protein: CAWRCFLWCMRDKGLTVDQPQHF

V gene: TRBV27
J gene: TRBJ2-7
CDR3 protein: CASSLKGITYEQYF

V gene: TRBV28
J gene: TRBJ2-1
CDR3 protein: CASSFSPSGRTFF

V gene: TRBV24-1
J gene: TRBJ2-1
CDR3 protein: CATSDRASWFNEQFF

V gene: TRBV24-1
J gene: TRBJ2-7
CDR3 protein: CATSDRTGGKDEQYF

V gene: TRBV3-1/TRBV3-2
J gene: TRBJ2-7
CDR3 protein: CASSRTRRNEQYF